These 12 T cell receptor beta chains came from one sample sequenced in a study of healthy donors' naive CD4 and CD8 T cells. Starting from approximately 500 ng of total RNA, TCR libraries were made with linear amplification. TCRdb recomputed calls from the reads with MiXCR, one row per CDR3 protein. The sample consists of about 180,000 distinct CDR3 sequences, around 80% of them appearing once. Specimen: naive CD4+ and CD8+ T cells sorted from blood, pooled from several donors. The receptors were gathered from a pool of human donors in good health; the sample pools cells from several healthy donors.

This clonotype was found a few times. The chain recombines TRBV19 with TRBJ1-1, with TRBD1 matching 7 bases. Germline loops: CDR1 LNHDA, CDR2 SQIVND (reference sequence). The CDR3 loop spans 16 amino acids. The V and J ends lost 4 bases and 6 bases, in that order; junction bases with no gene match: 14. DNA for the CDR3: TGTGCCAGTAGTACGCCACGGACAGGACCCTATGCTGAAGCTTTCTTT. This translates into CASSTPRTGPYAEAFF.

The chain recombines TRBV15 with TRBJ1-1; D unresolved. Germline V gene sequence: CDR1 LNHNV, CDR2 YYDKDF (reference sequence). This CDR3 has 17 amino acids. Trimming stripped 1 base from V and 1 base from J, with 16 bases between. CDR3 DNA sequence: TGTGCCACCAGCAGAGGAATTGGTCCGGGGAGGAACACTGAAGCTTTCTTT. Its translation: CATSRGIGPGRNTEAFF.

This clonotype has only one observation. This chain connects TRBV27 to TRBJ2-1, with 10 bases identical to TRBD2. The CDR3 runs to 15 residues. J was trimmed by 9 bases and V by 0 bases; bases with no gene match: 5. Germline CDR1 MNHEY, CDR2 SMNVEV (reference sequence). The CDR3 sequence: CASSLSAGGQGEQFF. CDR3 DNA sequence: TGTGCCAGCAGTTTATCAGCGGGAGGGCAAGGTGAGCAGTTCTTC.

The chain recombines TRBV19 with TRBJ1-2, with D possibly TRBD1 on 5 matching bases. Germline CDR1 and CDR2: LNHDA and SQIVND (reference sequence). V was shortened by 7 bases and J by 4 bases, with 16 bases between the two germline ends. CDR3 length equals 14 residues. The CDR3 here is CASTPPGKAYGYTF. CDR3 nucleotide sequence: TGTGCCAGTACTCCGCCAGGGAAGGCCTATGGCTACACCTTC.

This rearrangement joins TRBV29-1 to TRBJ2-1; D is unresolved. The germline gives CDR1 SQVTM, CDR2 ANQGSEA. Trimming stripped 3 bases from V and 10 bases from J, with 7 bases between. The CDR3 consists of 10 residues. The DNA of the CDR3 is TGCAGCGTTGAGCAGGACGAGCAGTTCTTC. Translating it yields CSVEQDEQFF.

The chain employs TRBV6-5 and TRBJ2-1; tentatively, D is TRBD2 (5 bases). Deletions cut 6 bases from V and 8 bases from J, with 14 bases between. Germline V CDR1 and CDR2: MNHEY, SVGAGI. CDR3 length equals 13 residues. This chain's CDR3 is CASSSGLAYEQFF. CDR3 nucleotides: TGTGCCAGCAGCAGTGGGCTAGCCTATGAGCAGTTCTTC.

CDR3 nucleotide sequence: TGTGCCTGGAGTGTACGGACAGGTCGACAGCAGTACTTC. It yields the protein CAWSVRTGRQQYF. The rearrangement uses TRBV30 and TRBJ2-7, with TRBD1 matching 7 bases. V dropped 0 bases and J dropped 8; count of bases not matched to a gene: 7. The CDR3 totals 13 residues. Germline V gene sequence: CDR1 GTSNPN, CDR2 SVGIG (reference sequence).

J is TRBJ2-7 and V is TRBV6-5; 10 bases agree with TRBD2. The germline V gene encodes CDR1 MNHEY and CDR2 SVGAGI. Trimming took 7 bases from V and 4 from J; bases not matched to a gene: 7. There are 14 residues in the CDR3. The CDR3 coding sequence is TGTGCCAGCAATCCAGCGGGAGGGTCGTACGAGCAGTACTTC. This gives the protein CASNPAGGSYEQYF.

This clonotype occurred once. The chain recombines TRBV29-1 with TRBJ2-5; D may be TRBD1 or TRBD2 (5 bases each). CDR3 size: 14 residues. Trimming took off 4 bases at V and 2 bases at J, with 14 bases between the two ends. The germline V gene encodes CDR1 SQVTM and CDR2 ANQGSEA. CDR3 nucleotides: TGCAGCGTTGGAGGGACCCCAGGGCAAGAGACCCAGTACTTC. It encodes CSVGGTPGQETQYF.

The rearrangement joins TRBV12-3 or TRBV12-4 to TRBJ2-5, with D uncertain. Trimming cost V 3 bases and J 4 bases, with 3 bases left between them. The CDR3 is 11 residues long. CDR3 nucleotide sequence: TGTGCCAGCAGTTTCTCAGAGACCCAGTACTTC. Its translation is CASSFSETQYF.

The V and J genes are TRBV6-5 and TRBJ2-7; D is unresolved. This CDR3 is 12 amino acids long. The germline V gene encodes CDR1 MNHEY and CDR2 SVGAGI. The germline V and J ends were trimmed by 7 bases and 3 bases, with 10 bases remaining between them. CDR3 coding DNA: TGTGCCAGCAACTTTGGGGACTACGAGCAGTACGTC. Protein product: CASNFGDYEQYV.

The chain combines TRBV7-6 with TRBJ2-7, with 9 positions matching TRBD1. CDR3 length equals 14 residues. V shed 4 bases and J 6 bases; nucleotides not matched to a gene: 7. CDR1 and CDR2 (germline): SGHVS, FNYEAQ. CDR3 in DNA: TGTGCCAGCAGCTCCGGGACAGGGTTGCGCGAGCAGTACTTC. Protein product: CASSSGTGLREQYF.